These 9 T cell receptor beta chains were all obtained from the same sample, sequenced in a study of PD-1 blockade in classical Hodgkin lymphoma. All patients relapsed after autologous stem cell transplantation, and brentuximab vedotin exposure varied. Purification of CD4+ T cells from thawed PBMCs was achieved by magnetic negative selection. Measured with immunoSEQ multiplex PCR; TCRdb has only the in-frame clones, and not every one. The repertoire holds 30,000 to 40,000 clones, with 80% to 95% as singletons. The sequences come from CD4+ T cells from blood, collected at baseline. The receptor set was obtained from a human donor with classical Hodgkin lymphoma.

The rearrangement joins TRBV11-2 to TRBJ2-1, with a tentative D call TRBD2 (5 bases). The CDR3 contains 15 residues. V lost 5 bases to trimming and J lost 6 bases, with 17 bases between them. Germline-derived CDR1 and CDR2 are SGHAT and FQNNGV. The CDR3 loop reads CASSLPGSPTNEQFF. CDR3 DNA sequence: TGTGCCAGCAGCCTCCCGGGGAGCCCAACCAATGAGCAGTTCTTC.

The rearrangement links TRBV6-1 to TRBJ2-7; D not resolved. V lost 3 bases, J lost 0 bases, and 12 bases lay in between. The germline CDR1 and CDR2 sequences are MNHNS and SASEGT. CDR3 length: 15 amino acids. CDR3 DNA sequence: TGTGCCAGCAGTGACCGCAGGAGAACCTCCTACGAGCAGTACTTC. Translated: CASSDRRRTSYEQYF.

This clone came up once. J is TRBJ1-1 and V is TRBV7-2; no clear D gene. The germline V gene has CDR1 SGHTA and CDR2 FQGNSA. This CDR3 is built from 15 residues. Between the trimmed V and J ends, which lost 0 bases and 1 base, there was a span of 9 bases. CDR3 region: CASSLASAGNTEAFF. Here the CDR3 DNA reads TGTGCCAGCAGCTTAGCCTCAGCCGGGAACACTGAAGCTTTCTTT.

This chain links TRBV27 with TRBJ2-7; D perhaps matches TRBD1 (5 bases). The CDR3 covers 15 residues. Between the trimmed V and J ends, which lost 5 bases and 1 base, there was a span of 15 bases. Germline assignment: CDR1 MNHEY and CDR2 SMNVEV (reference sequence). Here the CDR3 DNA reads TGTGCCAGCAGTCCCGACCCTACAGGTTCCTACGAGCAGTACTTC. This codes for CASSPDPTGSYEQYF.

The CDR3 region is CASSWDRDVGKLFF. CDR3 coding DNA: TGTGCCAGCAGCTGGGACAGGGACGTGGGAAAACTGTTTTTT. The V gene is TRBV5-4, the J gene TRBJ1-4; TRBD1 matches 9 bases. The V gene end was trimmed by 3 bases and the J gene end by 10 bases; junction bases not matched to a gene: 7. The CDR3 spans 14 residues. Germline CDR1 reads SGHNT; CDR2 reads YYREEE (reference sequence).

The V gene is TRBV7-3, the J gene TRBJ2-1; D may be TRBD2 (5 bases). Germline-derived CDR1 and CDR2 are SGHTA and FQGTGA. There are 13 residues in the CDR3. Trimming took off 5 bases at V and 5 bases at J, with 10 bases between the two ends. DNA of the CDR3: TGTGCCAGCAGCCCGAGGGCGGACAATGAGCAGTTCTTC. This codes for CASSPRADNEQFF.

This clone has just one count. CDR3 bases: TGTGCCAGCAGCGGGGTCGGGACAGGGAAGAGAGAAGCTTTCTTT. Protein product: CASSGVGTGKREAFF. The chain is built from TRBV7-9 and TRBJ1-1, with 9 positions matching TRBD1. Germline assignment: CDR1 SEHNR and CDR2 FQNEAQ (reference sequence). V gave up 5 bases and J gave up 8 bases; unmatched junction bases: 12. CDR3 length: 15 residues.

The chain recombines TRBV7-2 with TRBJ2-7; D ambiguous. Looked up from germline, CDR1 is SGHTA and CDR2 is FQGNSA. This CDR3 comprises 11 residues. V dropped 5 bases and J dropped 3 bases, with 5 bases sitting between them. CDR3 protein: CASSTNYEQYF. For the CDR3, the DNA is TGTGCCAGCAGCACCAACTACGAGCAGTACTTC.

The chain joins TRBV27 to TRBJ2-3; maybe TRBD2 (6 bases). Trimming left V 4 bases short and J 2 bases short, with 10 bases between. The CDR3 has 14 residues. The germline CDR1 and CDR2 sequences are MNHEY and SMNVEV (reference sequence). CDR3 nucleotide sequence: TGTGCCAGCAGTTGGGGCGGGACCACAGATACGCAGTATTTT. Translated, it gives CASSWGGTTDTQYF.